Shown below are 20 T cell receptor beta chains from a single sample sequenced in a study of blood T cell repertoires in COVID-19. The method was immunoSEQ multiplex PCR; TCRdb's version includes in-frame clones alone and lacks a portion of them. The profile shows about 270,000 clones, about nine tenths of them singletons. Sequenced input: PBMCs or T cells enriched from blood (not recorded which). The source of these receptors is a woman in her 30s with acute COVID-19.

The rearrangement uses TRBV6-2 or TRBV6-3 and TRBJ2-4; possibly TRBD1 for D (5 bases). V lost 2 bases, J lost 7 bases, and 12 bases lay in between. This CDR3 comprises 14 residues. The germline V gene encodes CDR1 MNHEY and CDR2 SVGEGT. The CDR3 sequence: CASSYGAAPNIQYF. The CDR3 nucleotides are TGTGCCAGCAGTTACGGGGCAGCTCCGAACATTCAGTACTTC.

This sequence joins TRBV7-6 and TRBJ2-1, with 7 nucleotides matching TRBD2. V trimming: 5 bases; J trimming: 3 bases; junction bases outside the gene matches: 13. CDR3 size: 17 residues. Germline V gene data show CDR1 as SGHVS and CDR2 as FNYEAQ. For the CDR3, the DNA is TGTGCCAGCAGCCTATCCGTCCCCGGGACTATCTACAATGAGCAGTTCTTC. It codes for CASSLSVPGTIYNEQFF.

This chain connects TRBV7-2 to TRBJ2-1, with D tentatively TRBD2 (5 bases). Germline V gives CDR1 SGHTA, CDR2 FQGNSA. The CDR3 consists of 15 residues. Trimming cost V 7 bases and J 2 bases, with 15 bases left between them. Here the CDR3 reads CASIPSGLTYNEQFF. As DNA, the CDR3 is TGTGCCAGCATCCCAAGCGGTCTAACCTACAATGAGCAGTTCTTC.

The J gene is TRBJ2-3, the V gene TRBV5-8; D remains unclear. Germline CDR1 SGHTS, CDR2 YDEGEE. The CDR3 covers 12 residues. V lost 1 base and J lost 5, with 5 bases in between. The CDR3: CASSLWRDTQYF. DNA for the CDR3: TGTGCCAGCAGCTTGTGGAGAGATACGCAGTATTTT.

This clone was detected only a few times. The chain recombines TRBV6-2 or TRBV6-3 with TRBJ2-1, with TRBD1 identical over 7 bases. V gave up 0 bases and J gave up 5 bases; unmatched junction bases: 10. Germline CDR1 MNHEY, CDR2 SVGEGT. This CDR3 region has 17 residues. Written as DNA, the CDR3 is TGTGCCAGCAGTTACTCCCGGACAGGATTATTCAACAATGAGCAGTTCTTC. This translates into CASSYSRTGLFNNEQFF.

This clone has a single count. The V call is TRBV24-1, the J call TRBJ2-1, with 8 bases matching TRBD1. V was pared by 3 bases and J by 3 bases, with 3 bases of the junction left unmatched. The germline CDR1 and CDR2 sequences are KGHDR and SFDVKD. The CDR3 is 15 residues long. The CDR3 loop reads CATSDGTGIYNEQFF. CDR3 in DNA: TGTGCCACCAGTGATGGGACAGGTATCTACAATGAGCAGTTCTTC.

The chain carries TRBV30 and TRBJ2-1; 9 positions agree with TRBD2. V lost 2 bases to trimming and J lost 11 bases; unmatched junction nucleotides: 7. This CDR3 contains 13 residues. Germline-derived CDR1 and CDR2 are GTSNPN and SVGIG (reference sequence). CDR3 bases: TGTGCCTGGAGTATGAGACTAGCGGACCAGCAGTTCTTC. Protein sequence: CAWSMRLADQQFF.

The rearrangement joins TRBV18 to TRBJ2-1; 8 nucleotides align to TRBD2. V was pared by 2 bases and J by 3 bases, with 12 bases of the junction left unmatched. In germline, CDR1 is KGHSH, CDR2 LQKENI. The CDR3 is 18 amino acids. The CDR3 bases are TGTGCCAGCTCACCAATTCTTGGACCAGCGGGAGTCTACAATGAGCAGTTCTTC. It codes for CASSPILGPAGVYNEQFF.

The CDR3 region has the DNA TGTGCCAGCAGCTTGGGGCAGTCTCACTCCTACAATGAGCAGTTCTTC. This translates into CASSLGQSHSYNEQFF. The V gene is TRBV5-8, the J gene TRBJ2-1; the D is unclear. CDR1 is SGHTS, CDR2 YDEGEE, per germline. V dropped 0 bases and J dropped 0 bases, with 10 bases sitting between them. The CDR3 extends over 16 amino acids.

This clone was recorded only once. V and J are TRBV19 and TRBJ1-3, with TRBD1 as a possible D gene (5 bases). CDR1 LNHDA and CDR2 SQIVND come from the germline V gene (reference sequence). Deletions cut 7 bases from V and 3 bases from J, with 13 bases between. The CDR3 consists of 14 residues. The DNA for the CDR3 is TGTGCCAGTACCGGAGGGGTAATTGGAAACACCATATATTTT. Translated: CASTGGVIGNTIYF.

V usage is TRBV28 and J usage is TRBJ1-5, with a possible D match to TRBD1 (6 bases). The V gene's germline CDR1 is MDHEN and CDR2 SYDVKM. The CDR3 totals 16 residues. Trimming took 6 bases from V and 5 from J, leaving 20 bases between them. The CDR3 DNA reads as TGTGCCAGCAGAAACGAGAGGGGGAGTGGGGATCAGCCCCAGCATTTT. Translated: CASRNERGSGDQPQHF.

The chain joins TRBV6-5 to TRBJ2-7; no clear D gene. The CDR3 runs to 13 residues. The germline gives CDR1 MNHEY, CDR2 SVGAGI. V lost 6 bases, J lost 9 bases, and 18 bases lay in between. This CDR3 reads CASRPNSFPGQYF. CDR3 DNA sequence: TGTGCCAGCAGGCCCAATAGTTTTCCTGGGCAGTACTTC.

The chain uses TRBV2 and TRBJ1-6, with 8 bases matching TRBD1. Germline CDR1 SNHLY, CDR2 FYNNEI. J lost 7 bases, V lost 8 bases, and 7 bases had no gene match. The CDR3 is 14 residues long. CDR3 DNA sequence: TGTGCCAGCCTAGCAGGACAGGGAAATTCACCCCTCCACTTT. Its protein is CASLAGQGNSPLHF.

The V gene is TRBV9, the J gene TRBJ2-7; 8 nucleotides line up with TRBD2. Trimming removed 4 bases from V and 2 bases from J; junction bases left unmatched: 8. Per germline, CDR1 SGDLS and CDR2 YYNGEE. The CDR3 has 15 amino acids. CDR3 nucleotide sequence: TGTGCCAGCAGCTCCCATAGCGGGAACCCCTACGAGCAGTACTTC. The encoded protein is CASSSHSGNPYEQYF.

The chain couples TRBV9 to TRBJ2-7; 13 bases fit TRBD2. This CDR3 comprises 16 residues. Per the germline V gene, CDR1 is SGDLS and CDR2 is YYNGEE. V shed 0 bases and J 9 bases; nucleotides not matched to a gene: 9. The CDR3 loop reads CASSVGSTSGRAAQYF. CDR3 sequence (DNA): TGTGCCAGCAGCGTAGGATCAACTAGCGGGAGGGCCGCGCAGTACTTC.

The chain has TRBV6-5 and TRBJ1-1, with D possibly being TRBD1 (6 bases). The CDR3 runs to 14 residues. V lost 4 bases and J lost 1, with 10 bases in between. The germline gives CDR1 MNHEY, CDR2 SVGAGI. The CDR3 protein is CASSSQGGNTEAFF. The CDR3 nucleotides are TGTGCCAGCAGTTCCCAAGGGGGGAACACTGAAGCTTTCTTT.

This clone was detected only once. The V call is TRBV5-1, the J call TRBJ1-1; D unclear. This CDR3 region has 15 residues. Germline lookup yields CDR1 SGHRS and CDR2 YFSETQ. The V and J ends lost 0 bases and 4 bases respectively, with 13 bases between them. In DNA form, the CDR3 reads TGCGCCAGCAGCTTGGGGGCCTCGGAGGGCACTGAAGCTTTCTTT. Translating gives CASSLGASEGTEAFF.

The chain recombines TRBV4-3 with TRBJ2-7; tentative D call: TRBD1 (5 bases). Trimming removed 0 bases at V and 0 bases at J, with 12 bases between. The CDR3 spans 16 residues. Germline assignment: CDR1 LGHNA and CDR2 YSLEER. The CDR3 loop is CASSQDKGRDSYEQYF. DNA of the CDR3: TGCGCCAGCAGCCAAGATAAAGGCAGGGACTCCTACGAGCAGTACTTC.

The chain couples TRBV27 to TRBJ2-1; 10 nucleotides agree with TRBD1. The CDR3 extends over 16 amino acids. Germline lookup yields CDR1 MNHEY and CDR2 SMNVEV (reference sequence). The junction had 11 bases not matched to a gene; V was cut back by 5 bases and J by 7 bases. CDR3 loop: CASSPTSGTGANEQFF. In nucleotides, the CDR3 is TGTGCCAGCAGTCCAACTTCCGGGACAGGGGCAAATGAGCAGTTCTTC.

The rearrangement links TRBV4-1 to TRBJ1-3, with 10 bases identical to TRBD1. The CDR3 is 15 amino acids. Germline V gene lookup returns CDR1 MGHRA and CDR2 YSYEKL. V lost 2 bases to trimming and J lost 4 bases; unmatched junction nucleotides: 2. The CDR3 DNA sequence: TGCGCCAGCAGCCAACGGACAGGGGGAGGAAACACCATATATTTT. The encoded protein is CASSQRTGGGNTIYF.